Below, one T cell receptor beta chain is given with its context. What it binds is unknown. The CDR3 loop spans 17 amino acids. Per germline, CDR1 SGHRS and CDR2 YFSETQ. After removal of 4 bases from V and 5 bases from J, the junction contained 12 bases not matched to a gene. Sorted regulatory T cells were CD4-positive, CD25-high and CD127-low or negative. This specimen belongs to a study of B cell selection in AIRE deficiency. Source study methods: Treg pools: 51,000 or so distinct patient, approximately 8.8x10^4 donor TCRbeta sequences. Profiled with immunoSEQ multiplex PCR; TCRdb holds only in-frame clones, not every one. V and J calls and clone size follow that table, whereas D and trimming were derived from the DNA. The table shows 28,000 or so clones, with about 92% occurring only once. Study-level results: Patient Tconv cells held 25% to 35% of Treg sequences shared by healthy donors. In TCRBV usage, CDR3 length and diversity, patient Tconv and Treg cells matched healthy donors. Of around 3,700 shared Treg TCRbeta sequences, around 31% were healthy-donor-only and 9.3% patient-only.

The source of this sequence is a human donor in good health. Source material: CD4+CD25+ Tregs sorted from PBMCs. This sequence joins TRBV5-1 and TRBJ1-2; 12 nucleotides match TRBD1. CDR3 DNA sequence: TGCGCCAGCAGCCCCCGGGACAGGGGGCTTGTAGGGTATGGCTACACCTTC. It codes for CASSPRDRGLVGYGYTF.